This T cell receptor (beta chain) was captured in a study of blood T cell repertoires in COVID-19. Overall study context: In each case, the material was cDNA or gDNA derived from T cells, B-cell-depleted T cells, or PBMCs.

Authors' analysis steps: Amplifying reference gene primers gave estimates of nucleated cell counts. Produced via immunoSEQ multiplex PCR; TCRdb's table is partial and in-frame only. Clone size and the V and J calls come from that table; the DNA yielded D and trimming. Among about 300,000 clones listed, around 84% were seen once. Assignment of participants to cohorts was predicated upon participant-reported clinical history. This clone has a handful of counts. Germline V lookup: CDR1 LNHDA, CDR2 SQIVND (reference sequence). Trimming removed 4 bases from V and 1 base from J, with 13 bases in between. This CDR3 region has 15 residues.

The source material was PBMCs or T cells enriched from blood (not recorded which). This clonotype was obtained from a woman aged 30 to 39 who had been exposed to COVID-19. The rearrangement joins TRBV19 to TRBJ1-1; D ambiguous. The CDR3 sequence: CASSSNSQANTEAFF. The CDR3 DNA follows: TGTGCCAGTAGTAGTAATTCGCAGGCGAACACTGAAGCTTTCTTT.